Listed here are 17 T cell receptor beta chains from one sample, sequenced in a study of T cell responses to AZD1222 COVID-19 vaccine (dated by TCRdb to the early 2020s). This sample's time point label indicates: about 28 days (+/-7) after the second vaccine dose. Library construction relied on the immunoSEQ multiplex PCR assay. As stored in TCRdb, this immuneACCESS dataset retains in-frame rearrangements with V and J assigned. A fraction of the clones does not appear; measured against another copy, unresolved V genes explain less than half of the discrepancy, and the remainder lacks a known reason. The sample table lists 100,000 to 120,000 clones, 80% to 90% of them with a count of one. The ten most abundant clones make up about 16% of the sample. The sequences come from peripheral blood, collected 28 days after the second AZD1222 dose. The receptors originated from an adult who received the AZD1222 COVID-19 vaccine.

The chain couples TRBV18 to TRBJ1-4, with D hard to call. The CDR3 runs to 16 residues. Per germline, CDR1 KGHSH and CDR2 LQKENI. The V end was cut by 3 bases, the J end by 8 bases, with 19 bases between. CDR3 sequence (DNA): TGTGCCAGCTCACCCGGAGAAGGCCGCCTGGGGGAAAAACTGTTTTTT. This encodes CASSPGEGRLGEKLFF.

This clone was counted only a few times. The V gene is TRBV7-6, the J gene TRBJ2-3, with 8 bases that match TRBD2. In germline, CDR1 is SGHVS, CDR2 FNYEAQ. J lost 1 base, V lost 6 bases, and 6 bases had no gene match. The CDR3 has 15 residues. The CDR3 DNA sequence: TGTGCCAGCAGTCGGGGGGGAATGCGCACAGATACGCAGTATTTT. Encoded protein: CASSRGGMRTDTQYF.

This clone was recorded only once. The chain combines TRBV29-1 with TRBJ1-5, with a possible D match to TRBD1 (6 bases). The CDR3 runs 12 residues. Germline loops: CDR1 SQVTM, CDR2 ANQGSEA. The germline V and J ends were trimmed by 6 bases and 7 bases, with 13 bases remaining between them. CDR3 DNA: TGCAGCGTAGGACAGCTCAACCAGCCCCAGCATTTT. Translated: CSVGQLNQPQHF. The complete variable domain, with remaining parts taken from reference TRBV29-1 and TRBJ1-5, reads SAVISQKPSRDICQRGTSLTIQCQVDSQVTMMFWYRQQPGQSLTLIATANQGSEATYESGFVIDKFPISRPNLTFSTLTVSNMSPEDSSIYLCSVGQLNQPQHFGDGTRLSIL.

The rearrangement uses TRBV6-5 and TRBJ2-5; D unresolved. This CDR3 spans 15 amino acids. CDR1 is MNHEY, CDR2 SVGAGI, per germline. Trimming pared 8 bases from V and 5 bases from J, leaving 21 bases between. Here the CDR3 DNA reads TGTGCCAGCTGGCTTTATGGCGCCCTTGGGGAGACCCAGTACTTC. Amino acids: CASWLYGALGETQYF.

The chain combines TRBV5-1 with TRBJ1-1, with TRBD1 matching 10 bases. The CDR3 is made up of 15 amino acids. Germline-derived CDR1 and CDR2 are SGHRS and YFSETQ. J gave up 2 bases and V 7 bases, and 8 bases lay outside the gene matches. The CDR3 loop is CASSSGTGANTEAFF. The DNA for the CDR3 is TGCGCCAGCTCTTCCGGGACAGGGGCCAACACTGAAGCTTTCTTT.

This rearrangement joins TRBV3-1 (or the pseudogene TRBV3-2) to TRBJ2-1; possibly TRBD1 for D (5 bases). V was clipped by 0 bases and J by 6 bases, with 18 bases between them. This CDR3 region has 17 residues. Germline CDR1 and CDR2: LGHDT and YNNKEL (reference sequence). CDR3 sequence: CASSQDPGSGYGNEQFF. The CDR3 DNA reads TGTGCCAGCAGCCAAGATCCCGGCTCAGGGTACGGCAATGAGCAGTTCTTC.

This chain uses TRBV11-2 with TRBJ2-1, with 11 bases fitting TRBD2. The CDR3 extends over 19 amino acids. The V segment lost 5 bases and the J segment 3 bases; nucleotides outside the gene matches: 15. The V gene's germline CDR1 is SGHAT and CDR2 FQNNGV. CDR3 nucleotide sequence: TGTGCCAGCAGCGGGGAGGGACTAGCGGCCATTCTGGGCTACAATGAGCAGTTCTTC. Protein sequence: CASSGEGLAAILGYNEQFF.

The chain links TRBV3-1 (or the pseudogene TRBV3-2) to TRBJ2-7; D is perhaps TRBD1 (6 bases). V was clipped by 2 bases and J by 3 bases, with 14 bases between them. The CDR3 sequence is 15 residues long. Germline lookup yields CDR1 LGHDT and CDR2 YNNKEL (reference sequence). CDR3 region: CASSQLFGQIYEQYF. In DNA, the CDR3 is TGTGCCAGCAGCCAACTCTTTGGACAGATCTACGAGCAGTACTTC.

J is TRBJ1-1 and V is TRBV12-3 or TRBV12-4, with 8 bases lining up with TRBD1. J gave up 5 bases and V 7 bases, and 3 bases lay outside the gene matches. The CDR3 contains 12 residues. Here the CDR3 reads CASIGQGTEAFF. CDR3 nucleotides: TGTGCCAGCATCGGACAGGGAACTGAAGCTTTCTTT.

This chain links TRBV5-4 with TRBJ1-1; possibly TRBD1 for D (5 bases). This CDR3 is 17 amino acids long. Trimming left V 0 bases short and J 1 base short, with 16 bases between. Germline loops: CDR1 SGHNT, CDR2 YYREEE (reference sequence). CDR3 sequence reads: CASSLAMGVNGNTEAFF. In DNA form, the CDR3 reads TGTGCCAGCAGCTTGGCCATGGGGGTTAATGGGAACACTGAAGCTTTCTTT.

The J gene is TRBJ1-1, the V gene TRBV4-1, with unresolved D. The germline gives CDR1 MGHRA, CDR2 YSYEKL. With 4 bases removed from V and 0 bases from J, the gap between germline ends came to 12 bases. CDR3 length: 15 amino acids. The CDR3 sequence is CASSREPTVNTEAFF. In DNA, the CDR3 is TGCGCCAGCAGCCGCGAACCCACAGTGAACACTGAAGCTTTCTTT.

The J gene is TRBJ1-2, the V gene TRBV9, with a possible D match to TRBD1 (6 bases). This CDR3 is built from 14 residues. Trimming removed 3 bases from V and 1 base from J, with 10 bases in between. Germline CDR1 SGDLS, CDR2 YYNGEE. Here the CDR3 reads CASSGGQFNYGYTF. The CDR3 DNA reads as TGTGCCAGCAGCGGTGGACAGTTTAACTATGGCTACACCTTC.

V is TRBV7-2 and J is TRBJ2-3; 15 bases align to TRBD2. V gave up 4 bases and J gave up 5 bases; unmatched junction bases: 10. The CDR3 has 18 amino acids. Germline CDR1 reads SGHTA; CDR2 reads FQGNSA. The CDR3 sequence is CASSYGTSGRRKGDTQYF. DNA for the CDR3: TGTGCCAGCAGCTACGGGACTAGCGGGAGGAGGAAGGGAGATACGCAGTATTTT.

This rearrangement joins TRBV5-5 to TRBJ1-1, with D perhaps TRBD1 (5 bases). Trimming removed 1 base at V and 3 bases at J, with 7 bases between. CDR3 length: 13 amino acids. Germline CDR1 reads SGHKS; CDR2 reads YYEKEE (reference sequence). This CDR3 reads CASSLFRDTEAFF. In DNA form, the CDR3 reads TGTGCCAGCAGCTTGTTCAGGGACACTGAAGCTTTCTTT.

The CDR3 region is CASSPVGTGELFF. The CDR3 bases are TGTGCCAGCAGCCCGGTTGGCACCGGGGAGCTGTTTTTT. The genes are TRBV5-4 and TRBJ2-2, with D hard to call. Germline V lookup: CDR1 SGHNT, CDR2 YYREEE (reference sequence). The CDR3 has 13 amino acids. V dropped 4 bases and J dropped 4 bases, with 8 bases sitting between them.

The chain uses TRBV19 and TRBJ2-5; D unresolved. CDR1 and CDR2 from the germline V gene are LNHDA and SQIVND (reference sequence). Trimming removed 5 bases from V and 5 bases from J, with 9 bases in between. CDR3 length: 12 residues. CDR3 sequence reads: CASSSRRETQYF. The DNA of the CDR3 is TGTGCCAGTAGTTCTCGACGGGAGACCCAGTACTTC.

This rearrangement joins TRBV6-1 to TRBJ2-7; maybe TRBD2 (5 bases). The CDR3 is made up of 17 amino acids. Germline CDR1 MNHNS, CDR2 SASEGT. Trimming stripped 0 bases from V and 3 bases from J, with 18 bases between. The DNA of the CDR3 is TGTGCCAGCAGTGAAGCGTCGGGGAGCGCACCGTACTACGAGCAGTACTTC. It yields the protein CASSEASGSAPYYEQYF.